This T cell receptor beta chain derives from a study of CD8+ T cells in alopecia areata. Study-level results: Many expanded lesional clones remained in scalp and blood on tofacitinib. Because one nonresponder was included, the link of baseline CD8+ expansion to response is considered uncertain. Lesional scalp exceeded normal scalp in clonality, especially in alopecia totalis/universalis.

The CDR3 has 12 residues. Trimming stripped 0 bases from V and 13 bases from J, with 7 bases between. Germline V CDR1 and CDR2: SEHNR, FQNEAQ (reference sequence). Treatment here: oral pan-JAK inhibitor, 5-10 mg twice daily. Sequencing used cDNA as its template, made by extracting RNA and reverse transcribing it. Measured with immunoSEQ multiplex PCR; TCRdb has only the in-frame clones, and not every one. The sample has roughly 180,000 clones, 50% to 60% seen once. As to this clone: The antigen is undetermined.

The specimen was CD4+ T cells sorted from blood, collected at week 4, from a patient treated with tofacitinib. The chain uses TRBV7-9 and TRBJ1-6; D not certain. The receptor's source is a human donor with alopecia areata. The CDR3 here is CASSLAGSPLHF. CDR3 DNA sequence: TGTGCCAGCAGCTTAGCAGGGTCCCCCCTCCACTTT.